These 26 T cell receptor beta chains originate from one sample sequenced in a study of cytomegalovirus exposure and HLA in healthy donors. PCR amplification relied on 60 Vbeta primers (plus 13 Jbeta primers). TCRdb keeps only in-frame clones here, not all; method: immunoSEQ multiplex PCR. This sample has more than 100,000 clones, with around 79% found just once. Sequencing used PBMCs. Receptor source: a woman in her thirties or forties in good health and CMV-seronegative.

The genes are TRBV9 and TRBJ2-1; 11 nucleotides line up with TRBD2. The germline CDR1 and CDR2 sequences are SGDLS and YYNGEE. This CDR3 has 19 residues. V lost 3 bases and J lost 5; bases outside the gene matches: 16. The CDR3 DNA sequence: TGTGCCAGCAGCGCCAGCCTGGGTTTACTACTAGCGGGAGACAATGAGCAGTTCTTC. Translation: CASSASLGLLLAGDNEQFF.

The rearrangement links TRBV5-6 to TRBJ1-1, with no clear D. Between the trimmed V and J ends, which lost 1 base and 4 bases, there was a span of 11 bases. Per the germline V gene, CDR1 is SGHDT and CDR2 is YYEEEE. The CDR3 has 14 residues. The CDR3 sequence is CASSLPWGGTEAFF. The CDR3 nucleotides are TGTGCCAGCAGCTTGCCCTGGGGAGGCACTGAAGCTTTCTTT.

V usage is TRBV4-2 and J usage is TRBJ2-1; a possible D gene is TRBD2 (6 bases). With 1 base removed from V and 0 bases from J, the gap between germline ends came to 10 bases. Germline CDR1 is LGHNA and CDR2 is YNFKEQ. CDR3 length equals 16 residues. The CDR3 bases are TGTGCCAGCAGCCAAGCTAGCGAGGTCTCCTACAATGAGCAGTTCTTC. Amino acids: CASSQASEVSYNEQFF.

The chain recombines TRBV5-4 with TRBJ1-2, with 9 bases that match TRBD1. The CDR3 is 13 residues long. Germline V CDR1 and CDR2: SGHNT, YYREEE (reference sequence). V trimming: 2 bases; J trimming: 7 bases; junction bases outside the gene matches: 3. The CDR3 sequence: CASSFRDRVGYTF. The CDR3, as DNA: TGTGCCAGCAGCTTCCGGGACAGGGTTGGCTACACCTTC.

The rearrangement uses TRBV7-8 and TRBJ1-5; 9 nucleotides align to TRBD1. The germline V gene has CDR1 SGHVS and CDR2 FQNEAQ. CDR3 length: 15 amino acids. The trim removed 2 bases at V and 6 bases at J, leaving 5 bases unmatched. As DNA, the CDR3 is TGTGCCAGCAGCTTAATGGGACAGGGAACTCAGCCCCAGCATTTT. Residues: CASSLMGQGTQPQHF.

With respect to this clone: A read error may produce the germline difference seen at one junction end. This sequence joins TRBV7-9 and TRBJ1-2; 8 bases line up with TRBD1. Germline-derived CDR1 and CDR2 are SEHNR and FQNEAQ (reference sequence). The CDR3 is 18 amino acids. The CDR3 DNA follows: TGTTCCAGCAGCCGGCGACGCCCCGGGACAGGTCAAATGGGTGGCTACACCTTC. Encoded protein: CSSSRRRPGTGQMGGYTF.

The chain combines TRBV7-2 with TRBJ2-7; D is unclear. CDR1 SGHTA and CDR2 FQGNSA come from the germline V gene. V was trimmed by 4 bases and J by 2 bases, leaving 12 bases between them. The CDR3 is 14 residues long. CDR3 bases: TGTGCCAGCAGCTCAGCCCTGGGCCCCTACGAGCAGTACTTC. Its protein product is CASSSALGPYEQYF.

This chain connects TRBV4-2 to TRBJ1-1; D perhaps matches TRBD1 (6 bases). The CDR3 runs to 15 residues. Germline V gives CDR1 LGHNA, CDR2 YNFKEQ. Trimming left V 0 bases short and J 4 bases short, with 12 bases between. In DNA form, the CDR3 reads TGTGCCAGCAGCCAAGAGGGGGGGCGAGGCACTGAAGCTTTCTTT. Translating it yields CASSQEGGRGTEAFF.

The chain uses TRBV7-2 and TRBJ2-3; the match to TRBD2 covers 8 bases. Trimming took 2 bases from V and 8 from J; bases not matched to a gene: 6. Per the germline V gene, CDR1 is SGHTA and CDR2 is FQGNSA. This CDR3 region has 14 residues. In DNA form, the CDR3 reads TGTGCCAGCAGCTTAACTGTGAGCGGGGGTACGCAGTATTTT. Translating it yields CASSLTVSGGTQYF.

This chain uses TRBV4-3 with TRBJ2-7, with 9 bases matching TRBD1. The CDR3 sequence is 14 residues long. The V gene end was trimmed by 4 bases and the J gene end by 1 base; junction bases not matched to a gene: 2. Germline V gene sequence: CDR1 LGHNA, CDR2 YSLEER. CDR3: CASSPGTGSYEQYF. CDR3 nucleotide sequence: TGCGCCAGCAGCCCGGGGACAGGGTCCTACGAGCAGTACTTC.

The chain recombines TRBV10-3 with TRBJ2-7; 9 bases map to TRBD2. The CDR3 contains 16 residues. Germline CDR1 ENHRY, CDR2 SYGVKD. J gave up 5 bases and V 0 bases, and 8 bases lay outside the gene matches. Here the CDR3 DNA reads TGTGCCATCAGTGAGTCGGGGAGCGGGAGGACCCACGAGCAGTACTTC. It codes for CAISESGSGRTHEQYF.

This clone was observed a handful of times. The V and J genes are TRBV2 and TRBJ1-3; 8 bases agree with TRBD1. The J segment lost 0 bases and the V segment lost 8 bases, leaving 6 bases of the junction unmatched. The CDR3 length is 15 residues. Germline CDR1 and CDR2: SNHLY and FYNNEI. CDR3 coding DNA: TGTGCCAGCTTGTGGGACAGGCGCTCTGGAAACACCATATATTTT. Translating gives CASLWDRRSGNTIYF.

In DNA form, the CDR3 reads TGTGCCAGCAGCTTAGTGCGGGGTAACGGCTACACCTTC. Translating it yields CASSLVRGNGYTF. The genes are TRBV7-8 and TRBJ1-2; D gene ambiguous. V lost 1 base, J lost 8 bases, and 11 bases lay in between. The CDR3 runs to 13 residues. Germline CDR1 SGHVS, CDR2 FQNEAQ.

The chain links TRBV4-1 to TRBJ1-6; no reliable D call. CDR3 length equals 17 residues. V was pared by 0 bases and J by 1 base, with 10 bases between. In germline, CDR1 is MGHRA, CDR2 YSYEKL. The CDR3 protein is CASSQDGGMSYNSPLHF. DNA for the CDR3: TGCGCCAGCAGCCAAGATGGAGGGATGTCCTATAATTCACCCCTCCACTTT.

The chain recombines TRBV14 with TRBJ1-2; D uncertain. CDR1 and CDR2 from the germline V gene are SGHDN and FVKESK. The CDR3 spans 13 residues. Trimming removed 2 bases at V and 2 bases at J, with 6 bases between. As DNA, the CDR3 is TGTGCCAGCAGCCAACAACTAAACTATGGCTACACCTTC. Its protein product is CASSQQLNYGYTF.

J is TRBJ2-3 and V is TRBV18, with 8 positions matching TRBD2. With 4 bases clipped from V and 2 bases from J, the junction kept 2 bases outside the gene matches. Germline CDR1 and CDR2: KGHSH and LQKENI. There are 14 residues in the CDR3. The CDR3 sequence: CASSQRGITDTQYF. In DNA form, the CDR3 reads TGTGCCAGCTCACAGCGGGGGATCACAGATACGCAGTATTTT.

This CDR3 is CASSWTSGGAISSYEQYF. CDR3 nucleotides: TGTGCCAGCAGCTGGACTAGCGGGGGGGCCATTTCCTCCTACGAGCAGTACTTC. The V call is TRBV7-2, the J call TRBJ2-7, with 15 bases fitting TRBD2. CDR1 is SGHTA and CDR2 is FQGNSA in the germline V gene. V shed 4 bases and J 0 bases; nucleotides not matched to a gene: 7. The CDR3 covers 18 residues.

The chain has TRBV7-2 and TRBJ2-2; D is unresolved. V gave up 5 bases and J gave up 5 bases, with 6 bases separating them. CDR1 SGHTA and CDR2 FQGNSA come from the germline V gene. The CDR3 sequence is 12 residues long. The CDR3 DNA reads as TGTGCCAGCAGCCTCGCGACCGGGGAGCTGTTTTTT. It is translated as CASSLATGELFF. Based on the CDR3 plus reference TRBV7-2 and TRBJ2-2, the full variable domain is GAGVSQSPSNKVTEKGKDVELRCDPISGHTALYWYRQSLGQGLEFLIYFQGNSAPDKSGLPSDRFSAERTGGSVSTLTIQRTQQEDSAVYLCASSLATGELFFGEGSRLTVL.

The rearrangement joins TRBV30 to TRBJ1-1, with 8 bases lining up with TRBD1. V lost 1 base to trimming and J lost 6 bases; unmatched junction nucleotides: 4. The CDR3 sequence is 13 residues long. Germline V gene sequence: CDR1 GTSNPN, CDR2 SVGIG (reference sequence). The chain's CDR3 is CAWSGQGSAEAFF. CDR3 bases: TGTGCCTGGAGTGGACAGGGGAGCGCTGAAGCTTTCTTT.

The V gene is TRBV7-9, the J gene TRBJ2-2; the D is unclear. V lost 8 bases, J lost 2 bases, and 3 bases lay in between. The CDR3 consists of 11 residues. CDR1 is SEHNR, CDR2 FQNEAQ, per germline (reference sequence). CDR3 sequence: CASHNTGELFF. CDR3 nucleotides: TGTGCCAGCCATAACACCGGGGAGCTGTTTTTT.

This chain joins TRBV7-7 and TRBJ2-7, with D maybe TRBD1 (5 bases). Trimming shortened V by 5 bases and J by 2 bases, and 10 bases separated the two germline ends. The germline V gene encodes CDR1 SSHAT and CDR2 FNYEAQ (reference sequence). The CDR3 is 13 residues long. The CDR3 loop is CASSPGYAYEQYF. DNA for the CDR3: TGTGCCAGCAGCCCAGGGTACGCCTACGAGCAGTACTTC.

V and J are TRBV29-1 and TRBJ2-3, with TRBD1 identical over 7 bases. The CDR3 is made up of 17 amino acids. CDR1 is SQVTM and CDR2 is ANQGSEA in the germline V gene. Losses at the gene ends were 1 base for V and 2 bases for J; bases not matched to a gene: 12. The CDR3 bases are TGCAGCGTTGAAGGGAGGACAGGCGCATTATCCACAGATACGCAGTATTTT. Translation: CSVEGRTGALSTDTQYF.

This clone was found a few times. In DNA, the CDR3 is TGCGCCAGCAGCTTGACTAGCGGGAGGACCACCTACGAGCAGTACTTC. Amino acids: CASSLTSGRTTYEQYF. This rearrangement joins TRBV5-1 to TRBJ2-7, with 12 bases aligning to TRBD2. The CDR3 totals 16 residues. V trimming: 1 base; J trimming: 2 bases; junction bases outside the gene matches: 4. Germline V gene data show CDR1 as SGHRS and CDR2 as YFSETQ.

This clone was recorded a few times. V and J are TRBV11-2 and TRBJ2-2; a weak D match, TRBD1 (7 bases). CDR3 length: 17 residues. V lost 5 bases and J lost 5, with 21 bases in between. Germline CDR1 and CDR2: SGHAT and FQNNGV. CDR3 loop: CASSPTAGGQKTGELFF. CDR3 sequence (DNA): TGTGCCAGCAGCCCTACGGCCGGGGGACAGAAGACCGGGGAGCTGTTTTTT.

V is TRBV9 and J is TRBJ1-2; 8 positions agree with TRBD1. Trimming took 3 bases from V and 2 from J; bases not matched to a gene: 9. The CDR3 length is 16 residues. CDR1 and CDR2 (germline): SGDLS, YYNGEE. CDR3: CASSARTPGGNYGYTF. CDR3 in DNA: TGTGCCAGCAGCGCCAGAACCCCAGGGGGCAACTATGGCTACACCTTC.

The chain carries TRBV23-1 and TRBJ1-2, with no clear D. TRBV23-1 is classed as an ORF, of uncertain function. V was shortened by 3 bases and J by 2 bases, with 10 bases between the two germline ends. CDR3 length: 14 amino acids. CDR3 region: CASSQPDWNYGYTF. The CDR3 coding sequence is TGCGCCAGCAGTCAGCCCGACTGGAACTATGGCTACACCTTC.